This record looks at one T cell receptor (beta chain) sequence and its context. The sample comes from a study of shared clonotypes between healthy human individuals. Only in-frame clones appear in the TCRdb table, and some are missing; sequencing was by immunoSEQ multiplex PCR. The profile shows some 1,100,000 clones, 70% to 80% of them singletons. V gave up 4 bases and J gave up 2 bases, with 12 bases separating them. The CDR3 contains 15 residues. CDR1 is SGHKS, CDR2 YYEKEE, per germline (reference sequence). The gene calls are TRBV5-5 and TRBJ2-2, with D uncertain. Input material: memory CD4+ T cells from PBMCs. Documented subset: CD45RA-negative fraction. The TCR sequence derives from a man younger than 35 in good health. Some clones in this sample may be carry-over from other donors' samples. In DNA form, the CDR3 reads TGTGCCAGCAGCGTTCTGGCGGCCAACACCGGGGAGCTGTTTTTT. Its translation: CASSVLAANTGELFF.